Following are 8 T cell receptor beta chains from one sample sequenced in a study of blood T cell repertoires in COVID-19. This table comes from immunoSEQ multiplex PCR, and its TCRdb copy is limited to in-frame clones, with some not included. The table has nearly 250,000 clones, approximately 85% seen once. Sequenced material: PBMCs or T cells enriched from blood (not recorded which). These receptors all come from a woman aged 45-60 years with acute COVID-19.

V gene TRBV7-2 combines with J gene TRBJ1-6, with 10 bases matching TRBD1. CDR1 SGHTA and CDR2 FQGNSA come from the germline V gene. CDR3 length: 16 amino acids. V was clipped by 4 bases and J by 10 bases; unmatched bases: 10. DNA for the CDR3: TGTGCCAGCAGCTCAGGATTGGGACAGGGGATGTCACCCCTCCACTTT. Amino acid sequence: CASSSGLGQGMSPLHF.

The chain employs TRBV27 and TRBJ1-1; TRBD1 might be the D (5 bases). Germline V gene data show CDR1 as MNHEY and CDR2 as SMNVEV (reference sequence). The CDR3 length is 15 residues. V lost 7 bases and J lost 2, with 17 bases in between. As DNA, the CDR3 is TGTGCCAGCAAGTTTGGGGCCACCTCTAACACTGAAGCTTTCTTT. Protein: CASKFGATSNTEAFF.

The genes are TRBV4-3 and TRBJ2-7, with D possibly matching TRBD2 (7 bases). Deletions cut 8 bases from V and 3 bases from J, with 20 bases between. The CDR3 consists of 15 residues. Germline CDR1 LGHNA, CDR2 YSLEER. As DNA, the CDR3 is TGCGCCAGCGCCCGAACTAGGGGGGGCCTCTACGAGCAGTACTTC. Translation gives CASARTRGGLYEQYF.

The CDR3 spells CASSLGLAGGTNTGELFF. The CDR3 DNA is TGTGCCAGCAGCCTAGGACTAGCGGGGGGGACGAACACCGGGGAGCTGTTTTTT. The chain has TRBV3-1 (or the pseudogene TRBV3-2) and TRBJ2-2; 15 bases align to TRBD2. CDR3 length: 18 amino acids. Germline CDR1 and CDR2: LGHDT and YNNKEL (reference sequence). V shed 4 bases and J 0 bases; nucleotides not matched to a gene: 3.

CDR3 loop: CSATDREGTEAFF. CDR3 DNA sequence: TGCAGTGCTACTGACAGGGAGGGCACTGAAGCTTTCTTT. J is TRBJ1-1 and V is TRBV20-1; 7 nucleotides agree with TRBD1. The V gene end was trimmed by 4 bases and the J gene end by 4 bases; junction bases not matched to a gene: 6. Germline values: CDR1 DFQATT, CDR2 SNEGSKA (reference sequence). This CDR3 is 13 amino acids long.

With respect to this clone: Other nucleotide sequences in the sample specify the same CDR3. This chain connects TRBV3-1 (or the pseudogene TRBV3-2) to TRBJ1-5; no definite D call. Germline assignment: CDR1 LGHDT and CDR2 YNNKEL (reference sequence). The V and J ends lost 3 bases and 4 bases respectively, with 7 bases between them. The CDR3 is 13 residues long. The CDR3 reads CASSQQVNQPQHF. The CDR3 bases are TGTGCCAGCAGCCAGCAGGTTAATCAGCCCCAGCATTTT.

This clone was seen just once. The genes are TRBV6-5 and TRBJ1-5; D gene ambiguous. The CDR3 spans 13 residues. The germline V and J ends were trimmed by 8 bases and 2 bases, with 10 bases remaining between them. The V gene's germline CDR1 is MNHEY and CDR2 SVGAGI. The CDR3, as DNA: TGTGCCAGCCGGAGGGATGGCAATCAGCCCCAGCATTTT. Its protein product is CASRRDGNQPQHF.

A single count supports this clone. J is TRBJ1-6 and V is TRBV10-3; D is ambiguous. From germline, CDR1 is ENHRY and CDR2 SYGVKD. This CDR3 region has 15 residues. The ends were cut back, 3 bases at V and 10 bases at J, with 16 bases in the middle. The CDR3 protein is CAISENSPGRSPLHF. The CDR3 nucleotides are TGTGCCATCAGTGAAAACAGCCCCGGGAGGTCACCCCTCCACTTT.